A single sample is the source of the 23 T cell receptor beta chains below, sequenced in a study of cytomegalovirus exposure and HLA in healthy donors. The PCR contained 60 Vbeta and 13 Jbeta primers. Sequencing used immunoSEQ multiplex PCR; TCRdb keeps in-frame clones, though not all of them. The sample contains 150,000 to 200,000 clones, about 80% of which appear only once. The sequenced material came from PBMCs. The receptor source for this set is a man in his late teens or twenties in good health and CMV-seropositive.

V gene TRBV6-5 combines with J gene TRBJ1-1; D not resolved. Germline V lookup: CDR1 MNHEY, CDR2 SVGAGI. CDR3 length: 13 residues. With 8 bases removed from V and 8 bases from J, the gap between germline ends came to 18 bases. The CDR3 region is CASGHAWETEAFF. The CDR3 DNA reads as TGTGCCAGCGGCCACGCGTGGGAGACAGAAGCTTTCTTT.

This clone has a handful of counts. The genes are TRBV27 and TRBJ2-5; D not certain. The CDR3 runs 17 residues. Germline V gene data show CDR1 as MNHEY and CDR2 as SMNVEV (reference sequence). V was cut by 2 bases and J by 1 base, with 17 bases left in between. CDR3 in DNA: TGTGCCAGCAGTTTAATCCCTCGTATGAGTGGCCAAGAGACCCAGTACTTC. It specifies CASSLIPRMSGQETQYF.

In the case of this clone: The same CDR3 also results from other DNA sequences found in this sample. The rearrangement joins TRBV5-1 to TRBJ2-7; 9 bases align to TRBD1. The V and J ends lost 0 bases and 4 bases, in that order; junction bases with no gene match: 2. The CDR3 has 14 amino acids. Per the germline V gene, CDR1 is SGHRS and CDR2 is YFSETQ. CDR3 bases: TGCGCCAGCAGCTTGGACAGGGGGCTTTACGAGCAGTACTTC. It specifies CASSLDRGLYEQYF.

The rearrangement links TRBV14 to TRBJ2-5; D is perhaps TRBD2 (5 bases). Judging by the DNA end, TRBJ2-7 fits better; the J call may be wrong. This CDR3 spans 15 amino acids. Germline values: CDR1 SGHDN, CDR2 FVKESK. Here the CDR3 DNA reads TGTGCCAGCAGTCCCGGGCTAGCAGTTAACTACGAGCAGTACTTC. As protein: CASSPGLAVNYEQYF.

The J gene is TRBJ1-4, the V gene TRBV9; TRBD1 matches at 10 bases. The CDR3 loop spans 14 amino acids. The J segment lost 7 bases and the V segment lost 2 bases, leaving 2 bases of the junction unmatched. The V gene's germline CDR1 is SGDLS and CDR2 YYNGEE. Here the CDR3 DNA reads TGTGCCAGCAGCGTTGACAGGGGGCGTGAAAAACTGTTTTTT. It is translated as CASSVDRGREKLFF.

The rearrangement uses TRBV18 and TRBJ1-2, with a tentative D call TRBD1 (5 bases). V lost 1 base and J 2 bases, leaving 8 bases between the germline ends. Germline V gene sequence: CDR1 KGHSH, CDR2 LQKENI. This CDR3 has 14 residues. CDR3 in DNA: TGTGCCAGCTCACCACAGGACACGAACTATGGCTACACCTTC. Residues: CASSPQDTNYGYTF. Filled out from reference TRBV18 and TRBJ1-2, the complete variable domain reads NAGVMQNPRHLVRRRGQEARLRCSPMKGHSHVYWYRQLPEEGLKFMVYLQKENIIDESGMPKERFSAEFPKEGPSILRIQQVVRGDSAAYFCASSPQDTNYGYTFGSGTRLTVV.

The genes are TRBV5-8 and TRBJ2-1; weak D call: TRBD1 (5 bases). Trimming removed 7 bases at V and 6 bases at J, with 17 bases between. The CDR3 runs to 14 residues. Germline CDR1 is SGHTS and CDR2 is YDEGEE. DNA of the CDR3: TGTGCCAGCCACCAAACAGGATTCTTCAATGAGCAGTTCTTC. Amino acids: CASHQTGFFNEQFF.

This chain links TRBV11-2 with TRBJ2-1; maybe TRBD2 (7 bases). The V gene lost 8 bases and the J gene lost 5 bases, with 19 bases spanning the gap. Germline CDR1 is SGHAT and CDR2 is FQNNGV. CDR3 length: 15 amino acids. The CDR3: CASVPRGTNHNEQFF. The CDR3 nucleotides are TGTGCCAGCGTCCCTAGGGGGACTAACCACAATGAGCAGTTCTTC.

This clone was detected only once. The gene calls are TRBV2 and TRBJ1-1, with D uncertain. The germline gives CDR1 SNHLY, CDR2 FYNNEI. The CDR3 is 16 amino acids. The V end was cut by 6 bases, the J end by 0 bases, with 17 bases between. The DNA of the CDR3 is TGTGCCAGCAGGGAGACCTCATCGGGGATGAACACTGAAGCTTTCTTT. This encodes CASRETSSGMNTEAFF.

This chain uses TRBV25-1 with TRBJ2-1, with TRBD1 identical over 7 bases. The CDR3 contains 15 residues. After removal of 6 bases from V and 3 bases from J, the junction contained 8 bases not matched to a gene. Per germline, CDR1 MGHDK and CDR2 SYGVNS. CDR3 nucleotides: TGTGCCAGCAGCGACCGGGACAGAGGCTACAATGAGCAGTTCTTC. It translates to CASSDRDRGYNEQFF.

This chain links TRBV27 with TRBJ2-1; TRBD2 agrees at 10 bases. Losses at the gene ends were 4 bases for V and 9 bases for J; bases not matched to a gene: 6. This CDR3 is 14 amino acids long. Germline V CDR1 and CDR2: MNHEY, SMNVEV (reference sequence). The CDR3 protein is CASSSSGGYFEQFF. DNA for the CDR3: TGTGCCAGCAGTTCTAGCGGGGGTTATTTTGAGCAGTTCTTC.

This sequence joins TRBV9 and TRBJ1-3; the match to TRBD1 covers 8 bases. The CDR3 is 15 residues long. Germline CDR1 SGDLS, CDR2 YYNGEE. V shed 3 bases, J shed 3 bases, and the junction held 5 bases outside the gene matches. The CDR3 protein is CASSAHRGSGNTIYF. The CDR3 DNA is TGTGCCAGCAGCGCCCACAGGGGGAGTGGAAACACCATATATTTT.

The V and J genes are TRBV10-1 and TRBJ2-2; possibly TRBD2 for D (5 bases). CDR1 is WNHNN, CDR2 SYGVQD, per germline (reference sequence). The CDR3 contains 14 residues. Trimming took off 6 bases at V and 0 bases at J, with 8 bases between the two ends. CDR3 sequence reads: CASRTGTNTGELFF. The DNA of the CDR3 is TGCGCCAGCAGGACCGGGACGAACACCGGGGAGCTGTTTTTT.

V gene TRBV4-3 combines with J gene TRBJ1-5; 9 bases are shared with TRBD1. CDR1 and CDR2 (germline): LGHNA, YSLEER. With V trimmed by 4 bases and J by 4 bases, 8 bases remained unmatched. The CDR3 spans 16 residues. The CDR3 here is CASSPGGDRENQPQHF. The CDR3 nucleotides are TGCGCCAGCAGCCCCGGGGGGGACAGGGAAAATCAGCCCCAGCATTTT.

This chain joins TRBV5-1 and TRBJ1-4; 10 bases are a match to TRBD1. Unmatched junction bases numbered 8, after V lost 5 bases and J lost 7 bases. The CDR3 spans 15 residues. Germline V gives CDR1 SGHRS, CDR2 YFSETQ. The CDR3 loop is CASRVEDRGFEKLFF. In DNA form, the CDR3 reads TGCGCCAGCAGGGTCGAGGACAGGGGGTTTGAAAAACTGTTTTTT.

The gene calls are TRBV11-2 and TRBJ2-1; tentatively, D is TRBD2 (5 bases). In germline, CDR1 is SGHAT, CDR2 FQNNGV. The CDR3 contains 17 residues. Trimming removed 0 bases at V and 0 bases at J, with 12 bases between. CDR3 amino acids: CASSLDRGTSSYNEQFF. The DNA for the CDR3 is TGTGCCAGCAGCTTAGATCGGGGAACAAGCTCCTACAATGAGCAGTTCTTC.

The chain has TRBV18 and TRBJ2-7; tentatively, D is TRBD2 (5 bases). Per germline, CDR1 KGHSH and CDR2 LQKENI. Trimming left V 4 bases short and J 5 bases short, with 12 bases between. This CDR3 contains 13 residues. The CDR3 DNA is TGTGCCAGCTCACTATCGGGAAGGGACGAGCAGTACTTC. Protein sequence: CASSLSGRDEQYF.

A remark on this clone: At the DNA level, this CDR3 is encoded by other sequences in the same sample as well. The chain carries TRBV10-3 and TRBJ1-5; D unresolved. Germline CDR1 and CDR2: ENHRY and SYGVKD. Between the trimmed V and J ends, which lost 2 bases and 1 base, there was a span of 6 bases. This CDR3 has 14 amino acids. The CDR3 here is CAISEGGSNQPQHF. In DNA form, the CDR3 reads TGTGCCATCAGTGAGGGAGGAAGCAATCAGCCCCAGCATTTT.

This clone was detected once. The chain is built from TRBV18 and TRBJ2-5; 11 bases map to TRBD1. The CDR3 has 14 amino acids. Unmatched junction bases numbered 3, after V lost 4 bases and J lost 5 bases. Per germline, CDR1 KGHSH and CDR2 LQKENI. The CDR3 region is CASSRDRGMETQYF. For the CDR3, the DNA is TGTGCCAGCTCACGGGACAGGGGGATGGAGACCCAGTACTTC.

This clone has a handful of counts. V and J are TRBV7-6 and TRBJ2-1, with 7 nucleotides matching TRBD2. The CDR3 is 15 amino acids. CDR1 is SGHVS and CDR2 is FNYEAQ in the germline V gene. Germline trimming cut 1 base from V and 3 bases from J; bases unmatched to any gene: 3. The CDR3 is CASSLVGGGYNEQFF. The CDR3 nucleotides read TGTGCCAGCAGCTTAGTGGGCGGGGGCTACAATGAGCAGTTCTTC.

The chain links TRBV19 to TRBJ2-2; the match to TRBD2 covers 10 bases. Germline V gives CDR1 LNHDA, CDR2 SQIVND (reference sequence). J gave up 5 bases and V 9 bases, and 9 bases lay outside the gene matches. The CDR3 has 15 residues. The CDR3 nucleotides read TGTGCCAGCGACACAGGACTAGCGGTTACCGGGGAGCTGTTTTTT. Amino acid sequence: CASDTGLAVTGELFF. Full variable domain (rest looked up from reference TRBV19 and TRBJ2-2): DGGITQSPKYLFRKEGQNVTLSCEQNLNHDAMYWYRQDPGQGLRLIYYSQIVNDFQKGDIAEGYSVSREKKESFPLTVTSAQKNPTAFYLCASDTGLAVTGELFFGEGSRLTVL.

This clone was recorded a few times. The chain uses TRBV5-8 and TRBJ2-3; D gene unclear. Germline assignment: CDR1 SGHTS and CDR2 YDEGEE. V dropped 0 bases and J dropped 7 bases, with 6 bases sitting between them. The CDR3 covers 12 residues. The CDR3 DNA follows: TGTGCCAGCAGCTTGGGCGGTTATACGCAGTATTTT. This encodes CASSLGGYTQYF.

The rearrangement links TRBV19 to TRBJ1-3; D might be TRBD1 (5 bases). Per germline, CDR1 LNHDA and CDR2 SQIVND (reference sequence). V was pared by 6 bases and J by 3 bases, with 15 bases between. There are 15 residues in the CDR3. CDR3 DNA: TGTGCCAGTAGGGTCTCGGAGGGGAGTGGAAACACCATATATTTT. Amino acid sequence: CASRVSEGSGNTIYF.